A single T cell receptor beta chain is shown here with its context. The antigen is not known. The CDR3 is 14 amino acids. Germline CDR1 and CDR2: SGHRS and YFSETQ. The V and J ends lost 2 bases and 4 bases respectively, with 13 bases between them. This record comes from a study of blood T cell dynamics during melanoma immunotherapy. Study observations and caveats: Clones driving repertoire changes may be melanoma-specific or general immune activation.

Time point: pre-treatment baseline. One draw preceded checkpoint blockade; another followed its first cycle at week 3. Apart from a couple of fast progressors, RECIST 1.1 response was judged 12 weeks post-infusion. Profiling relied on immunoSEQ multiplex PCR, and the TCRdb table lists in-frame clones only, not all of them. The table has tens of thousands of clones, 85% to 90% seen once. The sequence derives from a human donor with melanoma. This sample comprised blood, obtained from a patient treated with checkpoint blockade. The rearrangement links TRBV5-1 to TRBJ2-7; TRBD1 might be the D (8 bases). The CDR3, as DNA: TGCGCCAGCAGCTTTAACAGGGGGGGATACGAGCAGTACTTC. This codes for CASSFNRGGYEQYF.